This T cell receptor (beta chain) was sequenced during a study of radiotherapy plus CTLA-4 blockade in lung cancer. Study-level points and caveats: Response was reportedly best predicted by early blood T cell clone dynamics, with interferon-beta.

This CDR3 comprises 14 residues. V gave up 6 bases and J gave up 2 bases; unmatched junction bases: 6. Per germline, CDR1 MNHNY and CDR2 SVGAGI (reference sequence). Regarding this clone: Antigen unknown.

Produced via immunoSEQ multiplex PCR; TCRdb's table is partial and in-frame only. The sample holds about 98,000 clones, approximately 78% seen once. Sequenced material: peripheral blood, taken from a patient treated with radiotherapy plus ipilimumab. The clonotype originates from a human donor with non-small cell lung cancer who had a partial response to radiotherapy plus ipilimumab. The V gene is TRBV6-6, the J gene TRBJ1-2, with 7 bases lining up with TRBD1. The CDR3 DNA reads TGTGCCAGCAGCTCCCGGACAGGAAACTATGGCTACACCTTC. Protein product: CASSSRTGNYGYTF.